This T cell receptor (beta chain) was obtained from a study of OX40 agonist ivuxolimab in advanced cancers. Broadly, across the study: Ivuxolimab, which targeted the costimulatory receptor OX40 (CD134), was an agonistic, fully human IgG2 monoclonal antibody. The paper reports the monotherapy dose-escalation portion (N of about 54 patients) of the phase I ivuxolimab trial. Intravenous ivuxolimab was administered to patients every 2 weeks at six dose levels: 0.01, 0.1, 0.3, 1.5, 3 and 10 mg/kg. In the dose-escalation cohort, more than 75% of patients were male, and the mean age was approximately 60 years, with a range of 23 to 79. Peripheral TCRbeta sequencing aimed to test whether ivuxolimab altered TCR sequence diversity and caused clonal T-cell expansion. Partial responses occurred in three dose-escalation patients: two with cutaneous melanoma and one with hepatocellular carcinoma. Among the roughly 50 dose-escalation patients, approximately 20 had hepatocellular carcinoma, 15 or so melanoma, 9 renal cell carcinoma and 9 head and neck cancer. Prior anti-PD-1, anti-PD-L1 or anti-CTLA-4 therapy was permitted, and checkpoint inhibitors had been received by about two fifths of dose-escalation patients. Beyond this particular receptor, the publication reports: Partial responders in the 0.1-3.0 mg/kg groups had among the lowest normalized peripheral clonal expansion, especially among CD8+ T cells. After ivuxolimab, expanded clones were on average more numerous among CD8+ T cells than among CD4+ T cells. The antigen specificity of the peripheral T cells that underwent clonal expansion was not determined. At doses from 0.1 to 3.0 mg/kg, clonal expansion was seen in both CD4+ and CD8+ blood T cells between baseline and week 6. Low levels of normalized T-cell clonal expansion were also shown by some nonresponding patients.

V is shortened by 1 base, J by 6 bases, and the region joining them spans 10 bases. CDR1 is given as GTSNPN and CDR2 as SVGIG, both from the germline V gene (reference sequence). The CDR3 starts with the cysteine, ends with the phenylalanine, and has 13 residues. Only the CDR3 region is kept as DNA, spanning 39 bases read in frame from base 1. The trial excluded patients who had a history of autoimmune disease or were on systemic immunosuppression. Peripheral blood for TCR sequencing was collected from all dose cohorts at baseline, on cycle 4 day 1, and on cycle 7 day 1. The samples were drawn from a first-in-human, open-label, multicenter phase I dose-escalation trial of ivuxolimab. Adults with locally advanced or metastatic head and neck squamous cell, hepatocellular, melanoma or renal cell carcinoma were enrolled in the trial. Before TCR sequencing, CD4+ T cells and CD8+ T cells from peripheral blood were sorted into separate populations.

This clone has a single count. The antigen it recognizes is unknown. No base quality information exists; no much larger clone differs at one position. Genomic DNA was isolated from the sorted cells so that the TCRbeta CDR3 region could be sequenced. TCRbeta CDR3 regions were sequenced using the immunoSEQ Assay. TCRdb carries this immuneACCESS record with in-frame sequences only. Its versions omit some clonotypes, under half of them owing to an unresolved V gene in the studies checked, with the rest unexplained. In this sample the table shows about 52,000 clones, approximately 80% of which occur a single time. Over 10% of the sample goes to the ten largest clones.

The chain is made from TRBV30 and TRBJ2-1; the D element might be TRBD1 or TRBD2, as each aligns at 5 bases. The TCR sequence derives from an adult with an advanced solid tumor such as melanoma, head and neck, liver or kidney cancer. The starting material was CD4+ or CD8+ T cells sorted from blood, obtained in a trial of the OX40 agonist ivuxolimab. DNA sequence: TGTGCCTGGAGTGGGGACGTGGGCAATGAGCAGTTCTTC. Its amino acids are CAWSGDVGNEQFF. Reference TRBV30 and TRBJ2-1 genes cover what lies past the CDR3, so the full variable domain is SQTIHQWPATLVQPVGSPLSLECTVEGTSNPNLYWYRQAAGRGLQLLFYSVGIGQISSEVPQNLSASRPQDRQFILSSKKLLLSDSGFYLCAWSGDVGNEQFFGPGTRLTVL.